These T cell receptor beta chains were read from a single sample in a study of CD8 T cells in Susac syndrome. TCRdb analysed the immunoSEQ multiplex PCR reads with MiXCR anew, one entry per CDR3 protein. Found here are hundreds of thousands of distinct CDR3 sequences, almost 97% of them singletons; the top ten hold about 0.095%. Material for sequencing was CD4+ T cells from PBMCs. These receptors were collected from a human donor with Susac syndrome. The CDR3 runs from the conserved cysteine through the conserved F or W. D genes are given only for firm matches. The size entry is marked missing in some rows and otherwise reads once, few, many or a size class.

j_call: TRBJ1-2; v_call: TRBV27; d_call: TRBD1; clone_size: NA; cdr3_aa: CASSARQGNRGYGYTF; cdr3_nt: TGTGCCAGCAGCGCGCGACAGGGGAACAGGGGGTATGGCTACACCTTC
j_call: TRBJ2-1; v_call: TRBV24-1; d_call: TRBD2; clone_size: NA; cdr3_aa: CATSDSLAAGGEQFF; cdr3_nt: TGTGCCACCAGTGATTCCTTAGCTGCCGGGGGGGAGCAGTTCTTC
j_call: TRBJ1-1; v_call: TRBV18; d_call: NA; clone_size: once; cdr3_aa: CASSRTTGNTEAFF; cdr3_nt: TGTGCCAGCTCAAGAACGACCGGGAACACTGAAGCTTTCTTT
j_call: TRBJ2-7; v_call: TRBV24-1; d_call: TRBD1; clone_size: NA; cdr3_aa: CATSVGTGVSYEQYF; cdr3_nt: TGTGCCACCAGTGTCGGGACAGGGGTCTCCTACGAGCAGTACTTC
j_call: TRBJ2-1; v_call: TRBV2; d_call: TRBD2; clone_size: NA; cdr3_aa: CASSEESSGRYNEQFF; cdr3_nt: TGTGCCAGCAGTGAAGAGTCTAGCGGCCGATACAATGAGCAGTTCTTC
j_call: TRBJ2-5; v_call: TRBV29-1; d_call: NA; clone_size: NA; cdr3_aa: CSVCTGLQETQYF; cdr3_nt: TGCAGCGTATGTACAGGTCTCCAAGAGACCCAGTACTTC
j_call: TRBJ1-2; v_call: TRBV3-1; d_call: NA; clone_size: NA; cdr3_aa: CASSQDRSSRAGYTF; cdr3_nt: TGTGCCAGCAGCCAAGACAGGAGCTCTCGCGCTGGCTACACCTTC
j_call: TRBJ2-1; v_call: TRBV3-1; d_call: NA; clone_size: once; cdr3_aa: CATRGAAYNEQFF; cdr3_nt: TGTGCCACCCGGGGGGCTGCCTACAATGAGCAGTTCTTC
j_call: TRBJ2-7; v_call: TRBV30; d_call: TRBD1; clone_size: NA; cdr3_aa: CAWSVKGGGRYEQYF; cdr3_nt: TGTGCCTGGAGTGTCAAAGGGGGCGGACGGTACGAGCAGTACTTC
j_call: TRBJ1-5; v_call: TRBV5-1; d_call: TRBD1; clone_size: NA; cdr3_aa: CASSEGQGHNQPQHF; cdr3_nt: TGCGCCAGCAGCGAAGGACAGGGACATAATCAGCCCCAGCATTTT
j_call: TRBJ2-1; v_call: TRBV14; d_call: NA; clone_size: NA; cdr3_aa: CASTQAVSPPGEQFF; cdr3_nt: TGTGCCAGCACCCAGGCTGTATCTCCTCCGGGTGAGCAGTTCTTC
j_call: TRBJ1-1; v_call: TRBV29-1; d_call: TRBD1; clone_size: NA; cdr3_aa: CSVTRDRANEAFF; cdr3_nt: TGCAGCGTCACCCGGGACAGAGCGAATGAAGCTTTCTTT
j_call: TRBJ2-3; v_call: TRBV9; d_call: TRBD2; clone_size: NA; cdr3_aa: CASSVLSSGQGADTQYF; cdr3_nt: TGTGCCAGCAGCGTATTATCTAGCGGCCAAGGAGCAGATACGCAGTATTTT
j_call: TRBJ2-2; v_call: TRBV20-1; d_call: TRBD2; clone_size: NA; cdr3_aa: CSARDWTSAPTGELFF; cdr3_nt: TGCAGTGCTAGAGATTGGACTAGCGCTCCAACCGGGGAGCTGTTTTTT
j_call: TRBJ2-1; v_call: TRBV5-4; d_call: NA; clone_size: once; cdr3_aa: CASSTGINEQFF; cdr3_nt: TGTGCCAGCAGCACCGGGATTAATGAGCAGTTCTTC
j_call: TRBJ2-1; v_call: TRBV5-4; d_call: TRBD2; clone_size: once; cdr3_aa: CASSRLAGGLGGEQFF; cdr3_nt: TGTGCCAGCAGCCGCCTAGCGGGAGGGCTCGGGGGTGAGCAGTTCTTC
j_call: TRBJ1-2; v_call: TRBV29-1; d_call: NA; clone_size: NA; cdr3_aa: CSVAISRGYTF; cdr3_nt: TGCAGCGTTGCCATATCGAGGGGCTACACCTTC
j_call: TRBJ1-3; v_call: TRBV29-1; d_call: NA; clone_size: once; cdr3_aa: CSARDSGNTIYF; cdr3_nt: TGCAGCGCAAGGGACTCTGGAAACACCATATATTTT
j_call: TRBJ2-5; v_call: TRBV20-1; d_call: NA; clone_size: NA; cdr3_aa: CSATRETQYF; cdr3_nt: TGCAGTGCTACGAGAGAGACCCAGTACTTC
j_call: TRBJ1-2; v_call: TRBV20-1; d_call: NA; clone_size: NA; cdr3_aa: CSARLRDGGYTF; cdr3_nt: TGCAGTGCTAGGCTCAGGGATGGAGGCTACACCTTC
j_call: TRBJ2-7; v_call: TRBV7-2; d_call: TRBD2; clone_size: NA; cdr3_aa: CASSQTGTSGLREQYF; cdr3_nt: TGTGCCAGCAGCCAAACCGGGACTAGCGGGCTTCGAGAGCAGTACTTC
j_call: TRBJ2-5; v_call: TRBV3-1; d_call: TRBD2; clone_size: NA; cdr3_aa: CASSQVGRVSQETQYF; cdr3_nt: TGTGCCAGCAGCCAAGTCGGGAGGGTTTCGCAAGAGACCCAGTACTTC
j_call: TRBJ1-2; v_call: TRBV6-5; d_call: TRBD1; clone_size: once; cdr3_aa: CASRPEGTGSGYTF; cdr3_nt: TGTGCCAGCAGGCCCGAAGGGACAGGGAGTGGCTACACCTTC
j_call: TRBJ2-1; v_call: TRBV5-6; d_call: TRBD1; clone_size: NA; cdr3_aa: CASRRGTGDIYNEQFF; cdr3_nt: TGTGCCAGCAGACGCGGGACAGGGGATATCTACAATGAGCAGTTCTTC
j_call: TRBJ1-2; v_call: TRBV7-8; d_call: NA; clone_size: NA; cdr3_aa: CASSLGVGPGRGYTF; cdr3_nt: TGTGCCAGCAGCCTAGGTGTGGGACCCGGTCGTGGCTACACCTTC
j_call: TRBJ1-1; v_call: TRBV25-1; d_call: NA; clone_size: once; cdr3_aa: CASRGHSLNTEAFF; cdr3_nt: TGTGCCAGCAGGGGGCATAGCCTGAACACTGAAGCTTTCTTT
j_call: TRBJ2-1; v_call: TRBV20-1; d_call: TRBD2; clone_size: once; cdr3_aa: CSAILAGVANNEQFF; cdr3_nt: TGCAGTGCTATACTAGCGGGGGTTGCAAACAATGAGCAGTTCTTC
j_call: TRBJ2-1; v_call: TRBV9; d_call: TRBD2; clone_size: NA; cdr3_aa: CASSVAPAGGVNEQFF; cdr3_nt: TGTGCCAGCAGCGTAGCTCCGGCGGGGGGGGTCAATGAGCAGTTCTTC
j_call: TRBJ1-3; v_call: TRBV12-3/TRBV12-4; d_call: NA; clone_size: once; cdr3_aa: CASSLLSGGDTIYF; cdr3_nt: TGTGCCAGCAGTTTGTTGTCAGGAGGAGACACCATATATTTT
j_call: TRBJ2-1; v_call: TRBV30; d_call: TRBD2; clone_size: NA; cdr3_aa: CAWEREGLNEQFF; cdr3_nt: TGTGCCTGGGAGCGGGAGGGCCTGAATGAGCAGTTCTTC
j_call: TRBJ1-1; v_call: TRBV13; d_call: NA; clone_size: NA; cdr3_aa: CASSLGFTGSEAFF; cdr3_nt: TGTGCCAGCAGCTTAGGCTTTACAGGGTCAGAAGCTTTCTTT
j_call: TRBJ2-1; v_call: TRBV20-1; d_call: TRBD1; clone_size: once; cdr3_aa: CSAIKGADNEQFF; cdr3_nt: TGCAGTGCCATCAAGGGGGCGGACAATGAGCAGTTCTTC
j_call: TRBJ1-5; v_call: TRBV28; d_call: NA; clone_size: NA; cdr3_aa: CASSSPQGTEKPQHF; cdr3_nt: TGTGCCAGCAGTTCCCCGCAGGGGACCGAAAAGCCCCAGCATTTT
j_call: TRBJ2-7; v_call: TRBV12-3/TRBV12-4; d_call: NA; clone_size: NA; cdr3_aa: CASSPVRPYEQYF; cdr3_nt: TGTGCCAGCAGTCCGGTGAGACCCTACGAGCAGTACTTC
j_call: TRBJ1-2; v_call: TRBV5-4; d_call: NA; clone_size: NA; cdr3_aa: CASSNIGGYTF; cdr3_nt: TGTGCCAGCAGCAACATAGGCGGCTACACCTTC
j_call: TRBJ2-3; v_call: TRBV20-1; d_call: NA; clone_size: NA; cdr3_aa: CSASSLPDTQYF; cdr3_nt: TGCAGTGCCAGCTCTCTTCCAGATACGCAGTATTTT
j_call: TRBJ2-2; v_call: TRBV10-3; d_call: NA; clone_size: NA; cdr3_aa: CAIGGGGMGGELFF; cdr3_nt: TGTGCCATCGGGGGAGGAGGGATGGGCGGGGAGCTGTTTTTT
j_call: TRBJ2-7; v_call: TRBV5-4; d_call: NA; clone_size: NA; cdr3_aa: CASSVGQRLYEQYF; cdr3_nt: TGTGCCAGCAGTGTTGGGCAGCGACTCTACGAGCAGTACTTC
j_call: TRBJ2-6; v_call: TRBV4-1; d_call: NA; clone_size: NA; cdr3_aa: CASSPVVSGANVLTF; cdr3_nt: TGCGCCAGCAGCCCAGTTGTCTCAGGGGCCAACGTCCTGACTTTC
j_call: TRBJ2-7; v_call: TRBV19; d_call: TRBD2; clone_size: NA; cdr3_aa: CASGSSGRSYEQYF; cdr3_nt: TGTGCCAGTGGGTCTAGCGGGAGAAGCTACGAGCAGTACTTC
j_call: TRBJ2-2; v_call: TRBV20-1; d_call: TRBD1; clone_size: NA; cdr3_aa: CSATRTGRSGELFF; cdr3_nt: TGCAGTGCCACTCGGACAGGGCGGAGCGGGGAGCTGTTTTTT
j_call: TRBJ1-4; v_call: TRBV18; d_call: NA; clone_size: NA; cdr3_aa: CASSPTPGNEKLFF; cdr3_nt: TGTGCCAGCTCACCGACCCCGGGGAATGAAAAACTGTTTTTT
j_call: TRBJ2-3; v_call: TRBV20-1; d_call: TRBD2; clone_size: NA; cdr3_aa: CSARRTRLGTDTQYF; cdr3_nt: TGCAGTGCTAGACGGACTAGATTGGGCACAGATACGCAGTATTTT